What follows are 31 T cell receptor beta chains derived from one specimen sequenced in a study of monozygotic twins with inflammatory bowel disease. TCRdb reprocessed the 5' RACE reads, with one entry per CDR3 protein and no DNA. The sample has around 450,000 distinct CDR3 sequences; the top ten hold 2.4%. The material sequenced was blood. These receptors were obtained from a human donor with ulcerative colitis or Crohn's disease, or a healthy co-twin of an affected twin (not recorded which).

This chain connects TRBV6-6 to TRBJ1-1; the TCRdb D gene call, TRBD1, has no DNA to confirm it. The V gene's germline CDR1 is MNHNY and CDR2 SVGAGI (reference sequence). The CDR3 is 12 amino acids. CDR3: CASSSPPWGAFF.

CDR3 region: CASSPGQKNIQYF. The chain is built from TRBV18 and TRBJ2-4. The V gene's germline CDR1 is KGHSH and CDR2 LQKENI. CDR3 length: 13 residues. Variable domain in full (rest from reference TRBV18 and TRBJ2-4): NAGVMQNPRHLVRRRGQEARLRCSPMKGHSHVYWYRQLPEEGLKFMVYLQKENIIDESGMPKERFSAEFPKEGPSILRIQQVVRGDSAAYFCASSPGQKNIQYFGAGTRLSVL.

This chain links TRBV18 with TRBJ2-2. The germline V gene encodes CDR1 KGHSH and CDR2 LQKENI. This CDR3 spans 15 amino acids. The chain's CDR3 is CASSRQGSDTGELFF. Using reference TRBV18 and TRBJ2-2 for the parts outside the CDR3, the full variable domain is NAGVMQNPRHLVRRRGQEARLRCSPMKGHSHVYWYRQLPEEGLKFMVYLQKENIIDESGMPKERFSAEFPKEGPSILRIQQVVRGDSAAYFCASSRQGSDTGELFFGEGSRLTVL.

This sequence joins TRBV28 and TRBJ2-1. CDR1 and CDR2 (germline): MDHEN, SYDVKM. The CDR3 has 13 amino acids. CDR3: CASTGRPLRGQFF. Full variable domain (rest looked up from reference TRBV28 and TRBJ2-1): DVKVTQSSRYLVKRTGEKVFLECVQDMDHENMFWYRQDPGLGLRLIYFSYDVKMKEKGDIPEGYSVSREKKERFSLILESASTNQTSMYLCASTGRPLRGQFFGPGTRLTVL.

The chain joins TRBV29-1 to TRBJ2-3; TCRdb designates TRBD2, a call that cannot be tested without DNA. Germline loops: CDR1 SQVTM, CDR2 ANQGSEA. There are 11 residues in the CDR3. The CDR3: CSLNEGDTQYF.

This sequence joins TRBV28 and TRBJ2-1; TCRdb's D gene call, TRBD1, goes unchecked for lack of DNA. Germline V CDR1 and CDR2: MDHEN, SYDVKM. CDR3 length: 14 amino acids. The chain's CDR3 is CATPRTENYNEQFF. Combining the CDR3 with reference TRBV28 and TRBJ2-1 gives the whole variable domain DVKVTQSSRYLVKRTGEKVFLECVQDMDHENMFWYRQDPGLGLRLIYFSYDVKMKEKGDIPEGYSVSREKKERFSLILESASTNQTSMYLCATPRTENYNEQFFGPGTRLTVL.

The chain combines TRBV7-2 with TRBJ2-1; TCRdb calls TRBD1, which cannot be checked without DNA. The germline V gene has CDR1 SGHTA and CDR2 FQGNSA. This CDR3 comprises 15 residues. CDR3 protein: CASSLGTGILNPQFF.

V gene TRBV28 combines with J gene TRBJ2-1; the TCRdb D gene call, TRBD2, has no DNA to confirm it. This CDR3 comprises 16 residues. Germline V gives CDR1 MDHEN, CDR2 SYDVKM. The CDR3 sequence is CASSGSGLAGDYEQFF.

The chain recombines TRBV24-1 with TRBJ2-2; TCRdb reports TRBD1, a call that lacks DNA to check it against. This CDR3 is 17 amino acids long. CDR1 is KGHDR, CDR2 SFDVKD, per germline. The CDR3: CATSEPGQGERSGELFF.

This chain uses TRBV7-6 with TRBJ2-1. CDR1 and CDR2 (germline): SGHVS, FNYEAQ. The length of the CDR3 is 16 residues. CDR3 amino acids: CASSLGGLWEHNEQFF. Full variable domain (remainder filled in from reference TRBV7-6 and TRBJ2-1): GAGVSQSPRYKVTKRGQDVALRCDPISGHVSLYWYRQALGQGPEFLTYFNYEAQQDKSGLPNDRFSAERPEGSISTLTIQRTEQRDSAMYRCASSLGGLWEHNEQFFGPGTRLTVL.

The CDR3 sequence: CASSSTTNTGELFF. The gene calls are TRBV12-3 or TRBV12-4 and TRBJ2-2. The CDR3 loop spans 14 amino acids.

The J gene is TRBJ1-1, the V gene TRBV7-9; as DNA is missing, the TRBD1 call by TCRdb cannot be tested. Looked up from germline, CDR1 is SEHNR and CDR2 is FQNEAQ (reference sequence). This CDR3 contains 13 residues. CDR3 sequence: CASSMGQNTEAFF.

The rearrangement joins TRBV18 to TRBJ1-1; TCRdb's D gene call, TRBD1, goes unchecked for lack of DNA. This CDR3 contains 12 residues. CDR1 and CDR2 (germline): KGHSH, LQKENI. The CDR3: CASSPRQTEAFF.

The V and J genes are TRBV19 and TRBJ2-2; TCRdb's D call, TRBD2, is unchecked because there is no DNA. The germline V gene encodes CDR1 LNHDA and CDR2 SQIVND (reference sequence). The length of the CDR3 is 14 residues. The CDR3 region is CASLAGTNTGELFF.

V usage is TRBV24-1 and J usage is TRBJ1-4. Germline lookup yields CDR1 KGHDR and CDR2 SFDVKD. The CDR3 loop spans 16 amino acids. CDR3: CATSEGGERVNEKLFF.

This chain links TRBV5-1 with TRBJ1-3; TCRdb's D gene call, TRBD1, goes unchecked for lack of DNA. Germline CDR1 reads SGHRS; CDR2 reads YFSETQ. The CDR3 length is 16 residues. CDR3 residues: CASSAGTAASGNTIYF.

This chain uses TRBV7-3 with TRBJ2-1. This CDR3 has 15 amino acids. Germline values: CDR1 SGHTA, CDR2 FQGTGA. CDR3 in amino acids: CASSFGLSSYNEQFF.

The CDR3 loop reads CASTLWAPIAGGPPEQFF. This chain links TRBV11-2 with TRBJ2-1; as DNA is missing, the TRBD2 call by TCRdb cannot be tested. The CDR3 sequence is 18 residues long. Germline loops: CDR1 SGHAT, CDR2 FQNNGV.

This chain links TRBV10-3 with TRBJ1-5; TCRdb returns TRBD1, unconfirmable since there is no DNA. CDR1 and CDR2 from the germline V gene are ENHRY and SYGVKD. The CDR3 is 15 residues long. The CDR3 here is CAISEGGGSNQPQHF.

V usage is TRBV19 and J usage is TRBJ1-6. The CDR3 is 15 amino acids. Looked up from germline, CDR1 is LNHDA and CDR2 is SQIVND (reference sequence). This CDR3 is CASKFSGPENSPLHF.

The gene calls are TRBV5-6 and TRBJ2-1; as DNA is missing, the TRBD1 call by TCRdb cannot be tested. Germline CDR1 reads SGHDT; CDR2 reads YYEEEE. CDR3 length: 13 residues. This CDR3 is CASSLGGTDEQFF.

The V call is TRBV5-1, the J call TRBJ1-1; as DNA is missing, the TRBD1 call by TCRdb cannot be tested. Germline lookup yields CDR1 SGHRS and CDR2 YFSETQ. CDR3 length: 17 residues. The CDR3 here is CASSSVARDRENTEAFF.

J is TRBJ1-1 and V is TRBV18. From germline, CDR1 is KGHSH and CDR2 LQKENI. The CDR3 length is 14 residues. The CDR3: CASSPRKDNTEAFF.

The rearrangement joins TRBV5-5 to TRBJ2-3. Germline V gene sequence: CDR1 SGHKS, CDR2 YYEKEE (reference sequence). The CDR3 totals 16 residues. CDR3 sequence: CASSLTQRSGTDTQYF.

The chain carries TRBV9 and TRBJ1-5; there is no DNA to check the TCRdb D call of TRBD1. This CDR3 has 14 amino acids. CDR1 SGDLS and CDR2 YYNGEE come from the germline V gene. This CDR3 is CASSVDDRGQPQHF.

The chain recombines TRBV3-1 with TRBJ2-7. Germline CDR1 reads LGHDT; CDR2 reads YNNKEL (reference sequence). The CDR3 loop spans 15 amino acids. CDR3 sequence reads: CASSQDLIRTYEQYF.

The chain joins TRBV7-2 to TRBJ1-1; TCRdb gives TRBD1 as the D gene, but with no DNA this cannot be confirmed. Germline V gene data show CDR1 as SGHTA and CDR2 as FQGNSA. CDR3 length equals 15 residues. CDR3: CASSPRTATTIEAFF.

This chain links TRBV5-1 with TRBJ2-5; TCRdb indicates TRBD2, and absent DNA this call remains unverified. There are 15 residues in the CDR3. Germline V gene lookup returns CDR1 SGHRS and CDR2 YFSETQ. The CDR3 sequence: CASSLAGPRQETQYF.

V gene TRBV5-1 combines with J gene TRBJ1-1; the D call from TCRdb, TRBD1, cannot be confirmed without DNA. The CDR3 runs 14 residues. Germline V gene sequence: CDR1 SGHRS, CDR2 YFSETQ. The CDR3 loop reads CASSYDSGNTEAFF.

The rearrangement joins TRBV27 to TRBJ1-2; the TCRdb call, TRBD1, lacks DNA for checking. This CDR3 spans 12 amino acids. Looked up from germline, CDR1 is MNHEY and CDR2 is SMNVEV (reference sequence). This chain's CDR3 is CASSSFRDGYTF.

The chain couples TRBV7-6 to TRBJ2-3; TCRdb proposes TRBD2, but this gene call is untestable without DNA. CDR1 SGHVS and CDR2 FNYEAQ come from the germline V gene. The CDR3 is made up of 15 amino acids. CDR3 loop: CASSLPPGGSDTQYF. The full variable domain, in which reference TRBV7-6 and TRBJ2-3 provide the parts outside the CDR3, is GAGVSQSPRYKVTKRGQDVALRCDPISGHVSLYWYRQALGQGPEFLTYFNYEAQQDKSGLPNDRFSAERPEGSISTLTIQRTEQRDSAMYRCASSLPPGGSDTQYFGPGTRLTVL.